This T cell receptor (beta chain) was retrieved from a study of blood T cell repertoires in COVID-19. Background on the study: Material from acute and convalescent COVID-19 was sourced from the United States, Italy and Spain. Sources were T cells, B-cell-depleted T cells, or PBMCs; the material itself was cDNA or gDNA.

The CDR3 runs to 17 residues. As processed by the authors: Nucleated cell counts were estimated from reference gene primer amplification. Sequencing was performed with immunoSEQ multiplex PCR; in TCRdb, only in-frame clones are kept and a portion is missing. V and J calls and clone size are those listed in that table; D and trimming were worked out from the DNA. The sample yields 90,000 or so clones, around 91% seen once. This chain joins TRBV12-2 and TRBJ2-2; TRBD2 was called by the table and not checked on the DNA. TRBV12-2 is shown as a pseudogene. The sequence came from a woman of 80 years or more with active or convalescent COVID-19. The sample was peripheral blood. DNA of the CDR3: TGTGCAAGTCGCTTAGCGGGGACTAGCGGGATCTCCGGGGAGCTGTTTTTT. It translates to CASRLAGTSGISGELFF.